This T cell receptor beta chain was documented in a study of T-cell memory formation after mild COVID-19. Via MiXCR, TCRdb re-called the 5' RACE reads, giving one row per CDR3 protein. The sample has about 82,000 distinct CDR3 sequences; around 13% are singletons. Between the trimmed V and J ends, which lost 2 bases and 4 bases, there was a span of 14 bases. This CDR3 region has 15 residues. Germline V gene lookup returns CDR1 LGHNA and CDR2 YSLEER. The sequence derives from an adult woman who had mild COVID-19 (a few samples of this study predate the infection). Cell type and time point are not known. Sequenced material: PBMCs or a T cell subset sorted from them (not recorded which). V is TRBV4-3 and J is TRBJ1-2, with D uncertain. The CDR3 loop is CASSQNTDEIYGYTF. CDR3 bases: TGCGCCAGCAGCCAAAACACGGACGAGATCTATGGCTACACCTTC.